This TCR beta chain was sequenced in a study of response to subunit inactivated influenza vaccine. From the RT-PCR reads, TCRdb called clonotypes with MiXCR, one entry per CDR3 protein. The sample holds about 480,000 distinct CDR3 sequences; about 25% are singletons and the top ten take around 1.8%. This clonotype has just a few counts. As yet, its antigen is unknown. Findings and caveats of the study: That few new T cells are recruited by each seasonal influenza vaccination was the authors' suggestion.

This CDR3 is built from 14 residues. Germline V CDR1 and CDR2: KGHDR, SFDVKD. Trimming left V 3 bases short and J 6 bases short, with 11 bases between. The specimen was CD4+ T cells sorted from PBMCs, collected about 5 days after vaccination. This clonotype originated in a man aged 50-59 years who received an inactivated influenza vaccine. The V and J genes are TRBV24-1 and TRBJ1-3; possible D gene TRBD1, 6 bases. CDR3 region: CATSDPGQPNTIYF. The DNA for the CDR3 is TGTGCCACCAGTGATCCGGGACAACCAAACACCATATATTTT.